The 8 T cell receptor beta chains below come from one sample, sequenced in a study of cytomegalovirus exposure and HLA in healthy donors. Primers for the PCR totalled 60 Vbeta and 13 Jbeta. Clones were read by immunoSEQ multiplex PCR, and TCRdb kept only the in-frame ones, dropping some. In the table there are approximately 110,000 clones, over 70% of which are singletons. Sequenced material: PBMCs. The receptor source for this set is a woman in her 40s in good health and CMV-seropositive.

The rearrangement uses TRBV18 and TRBJ2-3; TRBD2 matches 12 bases. The CDR3 is made up of 16 amino acids. Germline loops: CDR1 KGHSH, CDR2 LQKENI. V was pared by 1 base and J by 1 base, with 0 bases of the junction left unmatched. The CDR3 sequence: CASSPRTSGGTDTQYF. In nucleotides, the CDR3 is TGTGCCAGCTCACCACGGACTAGCGGGGGCACAGATACGCAGTATTTT.

V usage is TRBV20-1 and J usage is TRBJ2-7; D gene uncertain. Trimming removed 6 bases from V and 6 bases from J, with 6 bases in between. CDR3 length equals 9 residues. CDR1 is DFQATT and CDR2 is SNEGSKA in the germline V gene (reference sequence). The CDR3 region has the DNA TGCAGTGCCCCGGGCGAGCAGTACTTC. Its translation is CSAPGEQYF.

Only a few counts were recorded for this clone. The V call is TRBV4-1, the J call TRBJ1-6; D ambiguous. This CDR3 region has 15 residues. Trimming pared 1 base from V and 9 bases from J, leaving 13 bases between. In germline, CDR1 is MGHRA, CDR2 YSYEKL. CDR3 bases: TGCGCCAGCAGCCAAGTAAGGGAGGAGGGTTCACCCCTCCACTTT. This encodes CASSQVREEGSPLHF.

The chain is built from TRBV9 and TRBJ2-1; tentative D call: TRBD1 (5 bases). This CDR3 comprises 16 residues. The germline gives CDR1 SGDLS, CDR2 YYNGEE. V gave up 4 bases and J gave up 0 bases, with 14 bases separating them. This CDR3 is CASSPRQRVSYNEQFF. CDR3 DNA: TGTGCCAGCAGCCCCAGACAGAGAGTCTCCTACAATGAGCAGTTCTTC. The full variable domain, in which reference TRBV9 and TRBJ2-1 provide the parts outside the CDR3, is DSGVTQTPKHLITATGQRVTLRCSPRSGDLSVYWYQQSLDQGLQFLIQYYNGEERAKGNILERFSAQQFPDLHSELNLSSLELGDSALYFCASSPRQRVSYNEQFFGPGTRLTVL.

The chain is built from TRBV19 and TRBJ1-2; TRBD1 matches at 9 bases. The CDR3 sequence is 15 residues long. From germline, CDR1 is LNHDA and CDR2 SQIVND (reference sequence). V dropped 5 bases and J dropped 2; count of bases not matched to a gene: 6. The chain's CDR3 is CASSPGQGRNYGYTF. In DNA form, the CDR3 reads TGTGCCAGTAGTCCAGGACAGGGGAGAAACTATGGCTACACCTTC.

J is TRBJ2-1 and V is TRBV9; TRBD2 might be the D (5 bases). Trimming took 6 bases from V and 5 from J, leaving 18 bases between them. This CDR3 is 15 amino acids long. Germline assignment: CDR1 SGDLS and CDR2 YYNGEE. CDR3: CASTRELKTDNEQFF. DNA of the CDR3: TGTGCCAGCACGAGGGAATTAAAAACTGACAATGAGCAGTTCTTC.

The genes are TRBV7-8 and TRBJ2-3, with D perhaps TRBD1 (6 bases). Trimming removed 5 bases from V and 5 bases from J, with 26 bases in between. Germline values: CDR1 SGHVS, CDR2 FQNEAQ. The CDR3 has 18 amino acids. This chain's CDR3 is CASSALKGVQMTGDTQYF. The CDR3 DNA reads TGTGCCAGCAGCGCGTTAAAAGGCGTTCAGATGACAGGAGATACGCAGTATTTT.

This clone has only one observation. This chain uses TRBV4-2 with TRBJ2-4, with D perhaps TRBD2 (7 bases). Germline CDR1 and CDR2: LGHNA and YNFKEQ. Between the trimmed V and J ends, which lost 0 bases and 0 bases, there was a span of 12 bases. The CDR3 is made up of 17 amino acids. CDR3 loop: CASSQDFGGAAKNIQYF. In nucleotides, the CDR3 is TGTGCCAGCAGCCAAGATTTTGGGGGGGCAGCCAAAAACATTCAGTACTTC.